The next 31 T cell receptor beta chains were all read from a single sample in a study of blood T cells in healthy people across ages. Sample-barcoded 5' priming and a J-beta primer mix drove a second PCR of roughly 7 to 11 cycles. Using its own MiXCR run on the 5' RACE reads, TCRdb lists one record per CDR3 protein. The table includes 1,300,000 or so distinct CDR3 sequences, around 55% detected once. The sample consisted of blood. These receptor sequences come from a young man in good health.

The rearrangement uses TRBV20-1 and TRBJ2-4; TRBD2 might be the D (6 bases). The end of the DNA aligns better with TRBJ2-7, so the J call may be wrong. Germline V gene lookup returns CDR1 DFQATT and CDR2 SNEGSKA (reference sequence). There are 14 residues in the CDR3. The CDR3 DNA follows: TGCAGTGCTAAGGAATGGCGGGGCACCTACGAGCAGTACTTC. Translated: CSAKEWRGTYEQYF.

This clonotype occurred many times. J is TRBJ2-1 and V is TRBV6-2 or TRBV6-3; TRBD2 agrees at 7 bases. The CDR3 is made up of 16 amino acids. Germline V gene data show CDR1 as MNHEY and CDR2 as SVGEGT. V shed 6 bases, J shed 5 bases, and the junction held 13 bases outside the gene matches. This chain's CDR3 is CASRPPTGLNNNEQFF. CDR3 nucleotide sequence: TGTGCCAGCAGGCCTCCAACGGGACTAAATAACAATGAGCAGTTCTTC.

The chain carries TRBV4-2 and TRBJ2-7; 9 bases line up with TRBD1. Germline loops: CDR1 LGHNA, CDR2 YNFKEQ. V dropped 5 bases and J dropped 0; count of bases not matched to a gene: 5. This CDR3 has 15 residues. The CDR3 DNA is TGTGCCAGCAGCGGTACAGGGGGCAGCTCCTACGAGCAGTACTTC. Protein: CASSGTGGSSYEQYF.

This chain links TRBV11-2 with TRBJ2-4, with D possibly TRBD1 on 6 matching bases. CDR3 length equals 19 residues. V lost 0 bases to trimming and J lost 0 bases, with 18 bases between them. Germline CDR1 and CDR2: SGHAT and FQNNGV. The CDR3: CASSLEADSPSLAKNIQYF. In nucleotides, the CDR3 is TGTGCCAGCAGCTTAGAAGCGGACAGCCCCTCCCTAGCCAAAAACATTCAGTACTTC.

This chain joins TRBV20-1 and TRBJ1-6; 9 bases map to TRBD1. The V and J ends lost 6 bases and 10 bases, in that order; junction bases with no gene match: 13. Germline V gene sequence: CDR1 DFQATT, CDR2 SNEGSKA (reference sequence). This CDR3 is 15 amino acids long. CDR3 DNA sequence: TGCAGTGCCAGGCCCTACGGGACAGGGTGGTCACCCCTCCACTTT. Translation: CSARPYGTGWSPLHF.

The chain recombines TRBV4-2 with TRBJ2-2; D is uncertain. Trimming pared 0 bases from V and 2 bases from J, leaving 7 bases between. Germline values: CDR1 LGHNA, CDR2 YNFKEQ. The length of the CDR3 is 15 residues. As DNA, the CDR3 is TGTGCCAGCAGCCAAGATAACGCCAACACCGGGGAGCTGTTTTTT. It encodes CASSQDNANTGELFF.

The chain employs TRBV10-2 and TRBJ2-1; tentatively, D is TRBD1 (5 bases). From germline, CDR1 is WSHSY and CDR2 SAAADI. This CDR3 has 13 residues. The V end was cut by 4 bases, the J end by 7 bases, with 11 bases between. The CDR3 bases are TGCGCCAGCAGTGCCACCCAGGGAAATGAGCAGTTCTTC. This encodes CASSATQGNEQFF.

CDR3 sequence: CASTQGGGYEQYF. Written as DNA, the CDR3 is TGTGCCAGCACCCAAGGAGGCGGATACGAGCAGTACTTC. This chain joins TRBV6-5 and TRBJ2-7, with D perhaps matching TRBD2 (5 bases). This CDR3 spans 13 amino acids. V lost 7 bases and J lost 4, with 14 bases in between. Germline V gives CDR1 MNHEY, CDR2 SVGAGI.

In this sample, this clonotype turned up a few times. The chain combines TRBV28 with TRBJ2-7; 7 bases are a match to TRBD1. CDR1 is MDHEN and CDR2 is SYDVKM in the germline V gene. After removal of 6 bases from V and 1 base from J, the junction contained 6 bases not matched to a gene. This CDR3 region has 14 residues. The CDR3 protein is CASRGTARSYEQYF. DNA for the CDR3: TGTGCCAGCAGAGGGACAGCCCGTTCCTACGAGCAGTACTTC.

The chain carries TRBV4-1 and TRBJ1-2; 11 bases agree with TRBD1. Trimming at V came to 2 bases and at J to 8 bases, leaving 13 bases not matched to a gene. Germline V gene data show CDR1 as MGHRA and CDR2 as YSYEKL. The CDR3 has 17 residues. CDR3 residues: CASSQRTGGGSSMGYTF. The CDR3 nucleotides read TGCGCCAGCAGCCAACGGACAGGGGGCGGATCATCAATGGGCTACACCTTC.

A single count supports this clonotype. The chain carries TRBV6-5 and TRBJ2-7; D is unresolved. Germline lookup yields CDR1 MNHEY and CDR2 SVGAGI. Trimming removed 2 bases from V and 2 bases from J, with 10 bases in between. The CDR3 spans 14 residues. The CDR3 coding sequence is TGTGCCAGCAGTTACGCGAGTAGCCCCTACGAGCAGTACTTC. Amino acid sequence: CASSYASSPYEQYF.

This rearrangement joins TRBV28 to TRBJ1-2; unclear D gene. The CDR3 is made up of 18 amino acids. The ends were cut back, 5 bases at V and 2 bases at J, with 24 bases in the middle. Germline V CDR1 and CDR2: MDHEN, SYDVKM. As DNA, the CDR3 is TGTGCCAGCAGTCTTATCCAGGTTTCCCGGCTGTCAAACTATGGCTACACCTTC. This codes for CASSLIQVSRLSNYGYTF.

The chain couples TRBV4-2 to TRBJ1-3; no definite D call. Trimming removed 4 bases at V and 0 bases at J, with 7 bases between. This CDR3 has 14 amino acids. Germline V gene data show CDR1 as LGHNA and CDR2 as YNFKEQ. CDR3 in amino acids: CASSPLISGNTIYF. CDR3 bases: TGTGCCAGCAGCCCCCTGATCTCTGGAAACACCATATATTTT.

This clonotype is a singleton in its sample. J is TRBJ1-4 and V is TRBV5-1; D is uncertain. Between the trimmed V and J ends, which lost 3 bases and 4 bases, there was a span of 22 bases. CDR1 is SGHRS and CDR2 is YFSETQ in the germline V gene. This CDR3 contains 18 residues. The DNA of the CDR3 is TGCGCCAGCAGCTCGGCAAGCGCGGCAGGCAGGAATAATGAAAAACTGTTTTTT. Its translation is CASSSASAAGRNNEKLFF.

This clonotype was detected a few times. The chain couples TRBV20-1 to TRBJ2-1, with D possibly matching TRBD1 (6 bases). CDR1 DFQATT and CDR2 SNEGSKA come from the germline V gene (reference sequence). The CDR3 totals 15 residues. V lost 6 bases, J lost 5 bases, and 20 bases lay in between. The CDR3 nucleotides are TGCAGTGCCAGGGGTGTCCGCCCCCGGGACAATGAGCAGTTCTTC. Its translation: CSARGVRPRDNEQFF.

The chain employs TRBV12-3 or TRBV12-4 and TRBJ1-2, with D perhaps matching TRBD1 (5 bases). V was shortened by 8 bases and J by 8 bases, with 15 bases between the two germline ends. The CDR3 has 12 residues. The CDR3 DNA follows: TGTGCCAGCGGCCGGGACGGAGGGGGCTACACCTTC. Protein sequence: CASGRDGGGYTF.

The chain joins TRBV10-2 to TRBJ2-3, with 9 bases matching TRBD1. This CDR3 region has 16 residues. With 6 bases clipped from V and 0 bases from J, the junction kept 7 bases outside the gene matches. Germline assignment: CDR1 WSHSY and CDR2 SAAADI. The CDR3 sequence is CASRETGGPSTDTQYF. CDR3 sequence (DNA): TGCGCCAGCAGAGAGACAGGGGGACCTAGCACAGATACGCAGTATTTT.

This clonotype was seen a single time. The chain joins TRBV20-1 to TRBJ2-1; the match to TRBD1 covers 8 bases. The V gene end was trimmed by 2 bases and the J gene end by 8 bases; junction bases not matched to a gene: 8. The CDR3 length is 14 residues. Germline CDR1 DFQATT, CDR2 SNEGSKA (reference sequence). CDR3 coding DNA: TGCAGTGCTAGACCCCGGACAGGGTTGGATGAGCAGTTCTTC. It is translated as CSARPRTGLDEQFF.

This rearrangement joins TRBV7-9 to TRBJ2-2, with D unclear. V dropped 2 bases and J dropped 3 bases, with 13 bases sitting between them. CDR1 is SEHNR, CDR2 FQNEAQ, per germline (reference sequence). The length of the CDR3 is 16 residues. In DNA, the CDR3 is TGTGCCAGCAGCTTAATTGGGATAGCCGACACCGGGGAGCTGTTTTTT. This sequence encodes CASSLIGIADTGELFF.

The table lists this clonotype with a count of one. The V gene is TRBV15, the J gene TRBJ2-3; TRBD2 might be the D (6 bases). The CDR3 loop spans 14 amino acids. Germline lookup yields CDR1 LNHNV and CDR2 YYDKDF (reference sequence). Trimming took 0 bases from V and 5 from J, leaving 9 bases between them. The CDR3 DNA reads TGTGCCACCAGCAGAGATTGGGGGGTAGATACGCAGTATTTT. Its protein product is CATSRDWGVDTQYF.

The chain combines TRBV6-1 with TRBJ2-7, with 7 bases that match TRBD2. Per the germline V gene, CDR1 is MNHNS and CDR2 is SASEGT. The CDR3 spans 15 residues. Losses at the gene ends were 6 bases for V and 7 bases for J; bases not matched to a gene: 15. Here the CDR3 reads CASRDNLAASQEQYF. The CDR3 DNA sequence: TGTGCCAGCAGGGATAATCTAGCGGCGAGCCAGGAGCAGTACTTC.

In this sample, this clonotype turned up a few times. The rearrangement uses TRBV15 and TRBJ2-3, with TRBD2 matching over 10 bases. The CDR3 consists of 15 residues. Germline trimming cut 4 bases from V and 7 bases from J; bases unmatched to any gene: 8. Germline V gene data show CDR1 as LNHNV and CDR2 as YYDKDF (reference sequence). CDR3 DNA: TGTGCCACCAGCACTCAGCGGGAGGGAGGTAATACGCAGTATTTT. Its translation: CATSTQREGGNTQYF.

This clonotype was seen a few times. This chain uses TRBV27 with TRBJ2-1; 8 nucleotides align to TRBD2. Germline V gives CDR1 MNHEY, CDR2 SMNVEV (reference sequence). CDR3 length: 15 amino acids. Losses at the gene ends were 5 bases for V and 4 bases for J; bases not matched to a gene: 7. CDR3 protein: CASSPQRERYNEQFF. CDR3 sequence (DNA): TGTGCCAGCAGTCCCCAGCGGGAGAGGTACAATGAGCAGTTCTTC.

The genes are TRBV5-1 and TRBJ2-1, with a weak D call TRBD1 (7 bases). Judging by the DNA end, TRBJ2-7 fits better; the J call may be wrong. This CDR3 has 16 amino acids. CDR1 SGHRS and CDR2 YFSETQ come from the germline V gene. The CDR3 nucleotides are TGCGCCAGCTCCAGGGGGTGGAGCGGGCTGGACGACGAGCAGTACTTC. Translating gives CASSRGWSGLDDEQYF.

This chain joins TRBV2 and TRBJ2-2; D gene unclear. This CDR3 spans 13 amino acids. Trimming took off 2 bases at V and 7 bases at J, with 8 bases between the two ends. Germline V gives CDR1 SNHLY, CDR2 FYNNEI. The CDR3 sequence is CASSELGFGELFF. In nucleotides, the CDR3 is TGTGCCAGCAGTGAACTGGGTTTCGGGGAGCTGTTTTTT.

J is TRBJ2-1 and V is TRBV11-2; TRBD1 agrees at 7 bases. Germline loops: CDR1 SGHAT, CDR2 FQNNGV. The junction had 9 bases not matched to a gene; V was cut back by 5 bases and J by 8 bases. The CDR3 runs 14 residues. CDR3 region: CASSLTGKMYEQFF. CDR3 nucleotides: TGTGCCAGCAGCCTGACAGGGAAAATGTATGAGCAGTTCTTC.

The V call is TRBV29-1, the J call TRBJ2-3; D ambiguous. V gave up 5 bases and J gave up 4 bases, with 16 bases separating them. CDR1 and CDR2 from the germline V gene are SQVTM and ANQGSEA. There are 14 residues in the CDR3. The CDR3 DNA follows: TGCAGCGTTAACCCCGACTCAAGGCCAGATACGCAGTATTTT. It translates to CSVNPDSRPDTQYF.

The chain has TRBV15 and TRBJ1-5, with 7 bases lining up with TRBD1. The V gene end was trimmed by 6 bases and the J gene end by 6 bases; junction bases not matched to a gene: 8. Germline V gene data show CDR1 as LNHNV and CDR2 as YYDKDF (reference sequence). CDR3 length: 14 residues. The CDR3 loop is CATSPDRVPQPQHF. The DNA for the CDR3 is TGTGCCACCAGTCCCGACAGGGTGCCTCAGCCCCAGCATTTT.

The chain has TRBV12-3 or TRBV12-4 and TRBJ2-7; tentatively, D is TRBD2 (6 bases). V was cut by 6 bases and J by 3 bases, with 18 bases left in between. The CDR3 is 15 residues long. This CDR3 reads CASSPLRGLGYEQYF. The CDR3 DNA sequence: TGTGCCAGCAGCCCCTTGCGGGGCCTGGGCTACGAGCAGTACTTC.

About this clonotype itself: Germline is not matched at one junction end, which may reflect a read error. The chain uses TRBV4-3 and TRBJ2-7; 8 bases agree with TRBD1. The CDR3 is 17 residues long. Germline loops: CDR1 LGHNA, CDR2 YSLEER. The DNA of the CDR3 is TGCGCCAGCAGCGAAGAAACCCGCACAGGGGGAACCTACGAGCAGTACTTC. It specifies CASSEETRTGGTYEQYF.

The chain has TRBV7-9 and TRBJ2-1; D perhaps matches TRBD1 (5 bases). TRBJ2-7 matches the DNA end more closely, so the J call is doubtful. Per germline, CDR1 SEHNR and CDR2 FQNEAQ (reference sequence). CDR3 length: 16 amino acids. The CDR3, as DNA: TGTGCCAGCAGCTCGGTCGACAGTAGCTCCTACAATGAGCAGTACTTC. Translated: CASSSVDSSSYNEQYF.